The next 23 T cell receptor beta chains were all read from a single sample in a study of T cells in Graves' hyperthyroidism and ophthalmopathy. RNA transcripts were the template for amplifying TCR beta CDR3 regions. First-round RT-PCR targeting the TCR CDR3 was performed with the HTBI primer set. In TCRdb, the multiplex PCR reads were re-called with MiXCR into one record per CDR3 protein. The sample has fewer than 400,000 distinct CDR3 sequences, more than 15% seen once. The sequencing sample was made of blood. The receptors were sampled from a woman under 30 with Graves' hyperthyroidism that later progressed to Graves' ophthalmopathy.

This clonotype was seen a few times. CDR3 in amino acids: CASSRTILPGQGVGNTIYF. CDR3 coding DNA: TGTGCCAGCAGCCGGACAATTTTACCGGGACAGGGGGTTGGAAACACCATATATTTT. V gene TRBV13 combines with J gene TRBJ1-3; 11 nucleotides line up with TRBD1. Germline CDR1 and CDR2: PRHDT and FYEKMQ (reference sequence). V was pared by 5 bases and J by 3 bases, with 15 bases of the junction left unmatched. The CDR3 runs 19 residues.

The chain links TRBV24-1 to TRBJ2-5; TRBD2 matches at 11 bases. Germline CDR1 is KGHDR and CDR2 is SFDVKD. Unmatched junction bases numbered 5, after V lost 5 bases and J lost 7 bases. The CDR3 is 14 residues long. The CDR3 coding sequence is TGTGCCACCAGTGCCGCTAGCGGGGGGCTGACCCAGTACTTC. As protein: CATSAASGGLTQYF.

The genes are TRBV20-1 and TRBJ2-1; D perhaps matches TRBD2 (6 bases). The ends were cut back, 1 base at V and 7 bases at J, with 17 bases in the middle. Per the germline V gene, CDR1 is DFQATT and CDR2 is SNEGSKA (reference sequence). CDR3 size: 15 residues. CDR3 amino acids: CSARVLGLAQNEQFF. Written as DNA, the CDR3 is TGCAGTGCTAGAGTTTTAGGGCTAGCGCAGAATGAGCAGTTCTTC.

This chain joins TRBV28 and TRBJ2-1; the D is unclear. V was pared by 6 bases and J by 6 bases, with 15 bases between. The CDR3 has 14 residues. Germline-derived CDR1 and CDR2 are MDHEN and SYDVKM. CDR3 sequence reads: CASRILGPANEQFF. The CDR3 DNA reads TGTGCCAGCAGGATCCTCGGGCCCGCCAATGAGCAGTTCTTC.

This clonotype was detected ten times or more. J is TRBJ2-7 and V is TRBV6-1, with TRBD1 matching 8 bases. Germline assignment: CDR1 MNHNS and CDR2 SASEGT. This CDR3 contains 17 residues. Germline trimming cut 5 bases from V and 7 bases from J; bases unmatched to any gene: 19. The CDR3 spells CASSYAVQGAKLREQYF. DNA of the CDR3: TGTGCCAGCAGTTACGCGGTTCAGGGGGCAAAACTACGAGAGCAGTACTTC.

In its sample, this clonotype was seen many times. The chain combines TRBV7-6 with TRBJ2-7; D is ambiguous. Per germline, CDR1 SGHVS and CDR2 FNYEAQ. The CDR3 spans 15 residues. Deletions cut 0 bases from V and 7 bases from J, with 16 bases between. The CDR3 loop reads CASSLAGFRVGEQYF. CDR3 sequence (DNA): TGTGCCAGCAGCTTAGCTGGTTTTCGGGTGGGGGAGCAGTACTTC.

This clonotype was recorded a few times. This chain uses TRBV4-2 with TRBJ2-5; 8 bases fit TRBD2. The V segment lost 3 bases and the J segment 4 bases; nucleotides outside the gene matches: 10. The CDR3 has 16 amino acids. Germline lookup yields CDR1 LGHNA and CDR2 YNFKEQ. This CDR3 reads CASSQAHSGMGETQYF. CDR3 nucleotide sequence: TGTGCCAGCAGCCAGGCCCATAGCGGGATGGGAGAGACCCAGTACTTC.

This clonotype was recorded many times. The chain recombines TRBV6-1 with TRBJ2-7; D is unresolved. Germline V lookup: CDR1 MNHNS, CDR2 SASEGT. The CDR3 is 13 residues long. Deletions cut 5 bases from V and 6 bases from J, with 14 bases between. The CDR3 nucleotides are TGTGCCAGCAGTTCTGCTGGGTTGGGCGAGCAGTACTTC. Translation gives CASSSAGLGEQYF.

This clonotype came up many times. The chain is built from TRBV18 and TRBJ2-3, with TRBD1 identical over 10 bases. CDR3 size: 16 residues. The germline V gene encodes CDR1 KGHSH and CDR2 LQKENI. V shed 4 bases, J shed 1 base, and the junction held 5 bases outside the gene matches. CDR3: CASSLRQGARTDTQYF. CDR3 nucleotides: TGTGCCAGCTCACTACGACAGGGGGCGCGCACAGATACGCAGTATTTT.

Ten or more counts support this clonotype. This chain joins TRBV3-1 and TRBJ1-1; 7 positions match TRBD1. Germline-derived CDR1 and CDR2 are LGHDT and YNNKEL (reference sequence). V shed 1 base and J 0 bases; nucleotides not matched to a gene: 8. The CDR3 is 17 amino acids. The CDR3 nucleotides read TGTGCCAGCAGCCAAGGGGGGGGGGACAGATTGAACACTGAAGCTTTCTTT. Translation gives CASSQGGGDRLNTEAFF. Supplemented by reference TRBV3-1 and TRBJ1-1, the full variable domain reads DTAVSQTPKYLVTQMGNDKSIKCEQNLGHDTMYWYKQDSKKFLKIMFSYNNKELIINETVPNRFSPKSPDKAHLNLHINSLELGDSAVYFCASSQGGGDRLNTEAFFGQGTRLTVV.

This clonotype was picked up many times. This CDR3 is CASSLASQETQYF. DNA of the CDR3: TGTGCCAGCAGTTTAGCCTCTCAAGAGACCCAGTACTTC. The rearrangement uses TRBV28 and TRBJ2-5, with D uncertain. This CDR3 contains 13 residues. The V end lost 2 bases, the J end lost 2 bases, and 6 bases lay between the germline ends. Germline CDR1 is MDHEN and CDR2 is SYDVKM. The variable domain in full, with the rest retrieved from reference TRBV28 and TRBJ2-5, is DVKVTQSSRYLVKRTGEKVFLECVQDMDHENMFWYRQDPGLGLRLIYFSYDVKMKEKGDIPEGYSVSREKKERFSLILESASTNQTSMYLCASSLASQETQYFGPGTRLLVL.

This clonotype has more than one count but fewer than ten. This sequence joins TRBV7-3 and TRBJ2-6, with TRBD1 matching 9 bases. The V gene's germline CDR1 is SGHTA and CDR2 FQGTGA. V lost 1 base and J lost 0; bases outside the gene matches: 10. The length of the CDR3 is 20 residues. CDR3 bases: TGTGCCAGCAGCTTAAACCCGGGACAGGGAGTTTTCTCTGGGGCCAACGTCCTGACTTTC. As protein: CASSLNPGQGVFSGANVLTF.

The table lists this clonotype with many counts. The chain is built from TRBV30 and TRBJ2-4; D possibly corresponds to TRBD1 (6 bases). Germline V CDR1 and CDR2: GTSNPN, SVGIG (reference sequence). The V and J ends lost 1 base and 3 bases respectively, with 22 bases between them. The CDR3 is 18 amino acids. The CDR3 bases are TGTGCCTGGAGTGCCCGTCCCCTTGGGGGCCTGCTCAAAAACATTCAGTACTTC. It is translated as CAWSARPLGGLLKNIQYF.

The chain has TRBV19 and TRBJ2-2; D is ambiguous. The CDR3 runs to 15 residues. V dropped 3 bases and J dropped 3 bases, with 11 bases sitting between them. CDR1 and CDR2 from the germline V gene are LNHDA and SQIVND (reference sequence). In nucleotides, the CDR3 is TGTGCCAGTAGTATGATCCGGCCGGACACCGGGGAGCTGTTTTTT. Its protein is CASSMIRPDTGELFF. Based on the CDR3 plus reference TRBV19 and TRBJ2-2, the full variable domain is DGGITQSPKYLFRKEGQNVTLSCEQNLNHDAMYWYRQDPGQGLRLIYYSQIVNDFQKGDIAEGYSVSREKKESFPLTVTSAQKNPTAFYLCASSMIRPDTGELFFGEGSRLTVL.

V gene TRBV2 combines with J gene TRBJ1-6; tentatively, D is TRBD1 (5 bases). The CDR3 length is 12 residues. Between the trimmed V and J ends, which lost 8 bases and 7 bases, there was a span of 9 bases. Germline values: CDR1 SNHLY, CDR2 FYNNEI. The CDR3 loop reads CASGTENSPLHF. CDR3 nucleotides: TGTGCCAGCGGGACGGAGAATTCACCCCTCCACTTT.

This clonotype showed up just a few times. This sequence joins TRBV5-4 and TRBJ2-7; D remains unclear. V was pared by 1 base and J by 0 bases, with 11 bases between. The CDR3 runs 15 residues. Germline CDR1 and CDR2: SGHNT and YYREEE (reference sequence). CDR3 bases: TGTGCCAGCAGCTTGTCTCCTGCAGGCTCCTACGAGCAGTACTTC. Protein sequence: CASSLSPAGSYEQYF. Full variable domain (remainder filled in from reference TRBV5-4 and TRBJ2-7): ETGVTQSPTHLIKTRGQQVTLRCSSQSGHNTVSWYQQALGQGPQFIFQYYREEENGRGNFPPRFSGLQFPNYSSELNVNALELDDSALYLCASSLSPAGSYEQYFGPGTRLTVT.

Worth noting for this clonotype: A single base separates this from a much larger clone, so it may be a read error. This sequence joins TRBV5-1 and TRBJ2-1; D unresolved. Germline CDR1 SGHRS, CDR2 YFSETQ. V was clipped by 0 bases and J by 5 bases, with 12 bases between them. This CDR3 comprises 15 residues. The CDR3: CASSLATPGHNEQFF. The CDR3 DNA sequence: TGCGCCAGCAGCTTGGCTACACCTGGGCACAATGAGCAGTTCTTC. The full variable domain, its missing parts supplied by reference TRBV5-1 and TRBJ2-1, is KAGVTQTPRYLIKTRGQQVTLSCSPISGHRSVSWYQQTPGQGLQFLFEYFSETQRNKGNFPGRFSGRQFSNSRSEMNVSTLELGDSALYLCASSLATPGHNEQFFGPGTRLTVL.

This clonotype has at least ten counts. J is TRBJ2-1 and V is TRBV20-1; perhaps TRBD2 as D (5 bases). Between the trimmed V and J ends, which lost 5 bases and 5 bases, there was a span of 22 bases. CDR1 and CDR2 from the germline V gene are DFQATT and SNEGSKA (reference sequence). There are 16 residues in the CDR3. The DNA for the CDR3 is TGCAGTGCTCGGTTCTCGGGGTCCAGCGTCCACAATGAGCAGTTCTTC. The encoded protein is CSARFSGSSVHNEQFF.

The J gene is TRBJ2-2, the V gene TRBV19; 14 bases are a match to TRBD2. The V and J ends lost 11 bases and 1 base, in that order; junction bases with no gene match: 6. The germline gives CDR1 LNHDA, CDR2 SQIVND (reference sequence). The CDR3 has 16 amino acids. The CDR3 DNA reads TGTGCCTCCGGGACTAGCGGGAGAAAGAACACCGGGGAGCTGTTTTTT. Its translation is CASGTSGRKNTGELFF.

The CDR3 spells CASSQEAHSYEQYF. The CDR3 coding sequence is TGCGCCAGCAGCCAAGAAGCACACTCCTACGAGCAGTACTTC. The chain is built from TRBV4-1 and TRBJ2-7; no firm D call. Trimming removed 0 bases at V and 0 bases at J, with 6 bases between. The CDR3 sequence is 14 residues long. Germline CDR1 and CDR2: MGHRA and YSYEKL.

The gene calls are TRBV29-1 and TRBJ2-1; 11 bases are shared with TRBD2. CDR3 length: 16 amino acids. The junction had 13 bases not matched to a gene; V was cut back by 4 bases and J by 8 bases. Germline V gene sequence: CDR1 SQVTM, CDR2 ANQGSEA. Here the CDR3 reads CSVVQRGSGRAYEQFF. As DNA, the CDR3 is TGCAGCGTTGTCCAGCGGGGTAGCGGGAGGGCGTATGAGCAGTTCTTC.

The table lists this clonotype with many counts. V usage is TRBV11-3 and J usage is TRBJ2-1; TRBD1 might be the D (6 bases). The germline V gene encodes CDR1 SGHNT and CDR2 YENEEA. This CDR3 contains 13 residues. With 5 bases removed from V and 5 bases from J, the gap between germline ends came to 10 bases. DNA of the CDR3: TGTGCCAGCAGCCCCGGGACAAACAATGAGCAGTTCTTC. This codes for CASSPGTNNEQFF.

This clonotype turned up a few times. The CDR3, as DNA: TGTGCCAGCAGTCCGACCCTCCTTGGAGGGCAGTACTTC. It specifies CASSPTLLGGQYF. The chain uses TRBV27 and TRBJ2-7, with a possible D match to TRBD2 (5 bases). CDR3 length: 13 amino acids. V was trimmed by 5 bases and J by 9 bases, leaving 17 bases between them. Per germline, CDR1 MNHEY and CDR2 SMNVEV (reference sequence).